A single sample is the source of the 27 T cell receptor beta chains below, sequenced in a study of OX40 agonist ivuxolimab in advanced cancers. Assay used: immunoSEQ multiplex PCR; TCRdb lists only in-frame clones, some missing. This table holds around 69,000 clones, 75% to 85% found once. The material was CD4+ or CD8+ T cells sorted from blood, obtained in a trial of the OX40 agonist ivuxolimab. These receptors came from an adult with an advanced solid tumor such as melanoma, head and neck, liver or kidney cancer.

This rearrangement joins TRBV30 to TRBJ2-5; 10 bases agree with TRBD1. The junction had 6 bases not matched to a gene; V was cut back by 7 bases and J by 4 bases. This CDR3 comprises 13 residues. The germline V gene has CDR1 GTSNPN and CDR2 SVGIG (reference sequence). Here the CDR3 DNA reads TGTGCCTTTGACAGGGGGCGCGGAGAGACCCAGTACTTC. This sequence encodes CAFDRGRGETQYF.

V and J are TRBV15 and TRBJ1-1; D uncertain. V lost 5 bases, J lost 0 bases, and 13 bases lay in between. Germline CDR1 reads LNHNV; CDR2 reads YYDKDF (reference sequence). The CDR3 extends over 15 amino acids. CDR3 sequence reads: CATSPIGLMNTEAFF. The CDR3 region has the DNA TGTGCCACCAGCCCCATCGGGCTTATGAACACTGAAGCTTTCTTT.

This clone was seen only a few times. The junction departs from germline at one end; a sequencing error may be responsible. The rearrangement joins TRBV6-5 to TRBJ1-5; D is ambiguous. Germline CDR1 MNHEY, CDR2 SVGAGI. The CDR3 runs 14 residues. The CDR3 coding sequence is TGTGCCAGCAGGGACGGTTATAGCGATCAGCCCCAGCATTTT. Its protein is CASRDGYSDQPQHF.

The genes are TRBV19 and TRBJ2-5; 7 positions agree with TRBD2. Germline CDR1 and CDR2: LNHDA and SQIVND (reference sequence). This CDR3 comprises 13 residues. Trimming took 7 bases from V and 5 from J; bases not matched to a gene: 7. The CDR3 spells CASKAAGGETQYF. CDR3 DNA sequence: TGTGCCAGTAAAGCGGCCGGGGGGGAGACCCAGTACTTC.

The rearrangement links TRBV5-1 to TRBJ2-3, with 9 positions matching TRBD1. With V trimmed by 5 bases and J by 6 bases, 4 bases remained unmatched. Germline values: CDR1 SGHRS, CDR2 YFSETQ. The CDR3 totals 13 residues. CDR3 loop: CASRRDRVDTQYF. The DNA for the CDR3 is TGCGCCAGCAGGCGGGACAGGGTGGATACGCAGTATTTT. Drawing the rest from reference TRBV5-1 and TRBJ2-3, the complete variable domain is KAGVTQTPRYLIKTRGQQVTLSCSPISGHRSVSWYQQTPGQGLQFLFEYFSETQRNKGNFPGRFSGRQFSNSRSEMNVSTLELGDSALYLCASRRDRVDTQYFGPGTRLTVL.

The V call is TRBV5-1, the J call TRBJ2-1; D could derive from TRBD1 or TRBD2 (5 bases each). The V end was cut by 4 bases, the J end by 4 bases, with 18 bases between. CDR1 and CDR2 (germline): SGHRS, YFSETQ. This CDR3 contains 16 residues. CDR3 nucleotides: TGCGCCAGCAGCGAGTCCCCCGGGACGTTTTACAATGAGCAGTTCTTC. It is translated as CASSESPGTFYNEQFF.

The rearrangement joins TRBV7-9 to TRBJ2-1, with a weak D call TRBD2 (5 bases). From germline, CDR1 is SEHNR and CDR2 FQNEAQ (reference sequence). V lost 8 bases, J lost 10 bases, and 9 bases lay in between. The CDR3 runs to 10 residues. The CDR3 DNA is TGTGCCAGCTATCCTAGCGAGCAGTTCTTC. Amino acids: CASYPSEQFF.

This chain joins TRBV5-1 and TRBJ1-1; no clear D. Germline assignment: CDR1 SGHRS and CDR2 YFSETQ. The CDR3 is made up of 13 amino acids. The V end lost 4 bases, the J end lost 4 bases, and 11 bases lay between the germline ends. The CDR3 sequence: CASSTLPSTEAFF. Written as DNA, the CDR3 is TGCGCCAGCAGCACTTTACCGAGCACTGAAGCTTTCTTT.

V gene TRBV30 combines with J gene TRBJ1-3; no reliable D call. Trimming shortened V by 4 bases and J by 4 bases, and 14 bases separated the two germline ends. This CDR3 has 14 residues. Germline-derived CDR1 and CDR2 are GTSNPN and SVGIG (reference sequence). CDR3 residues: CAWTGLLGGNTIYF. CDR3 nucleotide sequence: TGTGCCTGGACTGGACTTCTGGGAGGAAACACCATATATTTT.

The chain is built from TRBV25-1 and TRBJ1-1; weak D call: TRBD1 (5 bases). This CDR3 spans 13 amino acids. The V gene's germline CDR1 is MGHDK and CDR2 SYGVNS. V shed 1 base and J shed 7 bases, with 10 bases lying between them. In DNA form, the CDR3 reads TGTGCCAGCAGTGAATGGGGAGGGGATGAAGCTTTCTTT. It encodes CASSEWGGDEAFF.

V usage is TRBV5-1 and J usage is TRBJ2-5; possible D gene TRBD2, 5 bases. The germline V gene has CDR1 SGHRS and CDR2 YFSETQ. V was shortened by 4 bases and J by 3 bases, with 13 bases between the two germline ends. The CDR3 runs 14 residues. The CDR3 is CASSLPSGEETQYF. The CDR3 DNA sequence: TGCGCCAGCAGCCTTCCCAGCGGAGAAGAGACCCAGTACTTC.

Points on this clone: Within the sample, other DNA sequences also encode this same CDR3. DNA for the CDR3: TGTGCCAGCAGTGAAGTAACTAGCGGGAGTTTCGTCTACAATGAGCAGTTCTTC. It translates to CASSEVTSGSFVYNEQFF. The rearrangement uses TRBV2 and TRBJ2-1, with 11 bases matching TRBD2. The CDR3 is 18 amino acids. The trim removed 1 base at V and 3 bases at J, leaving 8 bases unmatched. The germline gives CDR1 SNHLY, CDR2 FYNNEI.

This clone showed up just once. The V gene is TRBV2, the J gene TRBJ2-3; 14 positions agree with TRBD2. Looked up from germline, CDR1 is SNHLY and CDR2 is FYNNEI. This CDR3 region has 16 residues. V dropped 4 bases and J dropped 8; count of bases not matched to a gene: 8. The CDR3: CASSGGTSGRAGTQYF. DNA of the CDR3: TGTGCCAGCAGTGGGGGGACTAGCGGGAGAGCCGGTACGCAGTATTTT. Complete variable domain (other parts from reference TRBV2 and TRBJ2-3): EPEVTQTPSHQVTQMGQEVILRCVPISNHLYFYWYRQILGQKVEFLVSFYNNEISEKSEIFDDQFSVERPDGSNFTLKIRSTKLEDSAMYFCASSGGTSGRAGTQYFGPGTRLTVL.

The chain's CDR3 is CASTSGSPYEQYF. The CDR3 bases are TGTGCCAGTACATCGGGGAGTCCCTACGAGCAGTACTTC. The rearrangement joins TRBV19 to TRBJ2-7; the D gene is possibly TRBD2 (5 bases). Germline CDR1 and CDR2: LNHDA and SQIVND (reference sequence). Trimming left V 7 bases short and J 2 bases short, with 12 bases between. CDR3 length: 13 residues. The full variable domain, in which reference TRBV19 and TRBJ2-7 provide the parts outside the CDR3, is DGGITQSPKYLFRKEGQNVTLSCEQNLNHDAMYWYRQDPGQGLRLIYYSQIVNDFQKGDIAEGYSVSREKKESFPLTVTSAQKNPTAFYLCASTSGSPYEQYFGPGTRLTVT.

The chain recombines TRBV28 with TRBJ1-2; no clear D. Germline loops: CDR1 MDHEN, CDR2 SYDVKM. V shed 5 bases and J shed 1 base, with 11 bases lying between them. This CDR3 region has 14 residues. The CDR3 sequence: CASSVGENNYGYTF. The CDR3 DNA reads TGTGCCAGCAGTGTTGGAGAAAATAACTATGGCTACACCTTC.

Comments on this clone: An end of the junction does not agree with germline; a read error may underlie this. The V and J genes are TRBV2 and TRBJ2-4; D is possibly TRBD1 (5 bases). The CDR3 is made up of 13 amino acids. Germline V gene data show CDR1 as SNHLY and CDR2 as FYNNEI. This CDR3 reads CASSGAQGRVRDF. The DNA of the CDR3 is TGTGCCAGCAGTGGGGCCCAGGGCCGAGTCCGGGACTTC.

CDR3 in DNA: TGTGCCAGCAGTTACAGGGGGCTGAACACTGAAGCTTTCTTT. Its protein is CASSYRGLNTEAFF. The rearrangement links TRBV6-6 to TRBJ1-1; the match to TRBD1 covers 7 bases. Per the germline V gene, CDR1 is MNHNY and CDR2 is SVGAGI (reference sequence). The V and J ends lost 2 bases and 0 bases, in that order; junction bases with no gene match: 0. The CDR3 is 14 residues long.

The chain combines TRBV7-8 with TRBJ2-5; 11 bases align to TRBD2. The CDR3 runs to 15 residues. The germline V gene has CDR1 SGHVS and CDR2 FQNEAQ. The V gene end was trimmed by 1 base and the J gene end by 5 bases; junction bases not matched to a gene: 3. CDR3 DNA sequence: TGTGCCAGCAGCTTAGTTCCTAGCGGGAGGGAGACCCAGTACTTC. This codes for CASSLVPSGRETQYF.

The genes are TRBV19 and TRBJ1-2, with 8 bases fitting TRBD1. The V gene end was trimmed by 3 bases and the J gene end by 3 bases; junction bases not matched to a gene: 6. This CDR3 is built from 15 residues. CDR1 is LNHDA and CDR2 is SQIVND in the germline V gene (reference sequence). DNA for the CDR3: TGTGCCAGTAGTATGGCAGGGGGCGTTGACTATGGCTACACCTTC. Protein: CASSMAGGVDYGYTF.

A single count supports this clone. The chain couples TRBV5-5 to TRBJ1-4; D perhaps matches TRBD1 (5 bases). The CDR3 length is 15 residues. Per the germline V gene, CDR1 is SGHKS and CDR2 is YYEKEE (reference sequence). The V end was cut by 4 bases, the J end by 4 bases, with 14 bases between. Here the CDR3 reads CASSPGRGGNEKLFF. For the CDR3, the DNA is TGTGCCAGCAGCCCTGGGCGGGGCGGTAATGAAAAACTGTTTTTT.

This rearrangement joins TRBV5-1 to TRBJ1-2; D is unresolved. The CDR3 is 14 residues long. Trimming cost V 0 bases and J 4 bases, with 10 bases left between them. Germline CDR1 is SGHRS and CDR2 is YFSETQ. In nucleotides, the CDR3 is TGCGCCAGCAGCTTGGATGGGTTGGCCTATGGCTACACCTTC. This translates into CASSLDGLAYGYTF. Filled out from reference TRBV5-1 and TRBJ1-2, the complete variable domain reads KAGVTQTPRYLIKTRGQQVTLSCSPISGHRSVSWYQQTPGQGLQFLFEYFSETQRNKGNFPGRFSGRQFSNSRSEMNVSTLELGDSALYLCASSLDGLAYGYTFGSGTRLTVV.

This chain uses TRBV5-1 with TRBJ1-1, with D possibly being TRBD1 (6 bases). CDR1 and CDR2 (germline): SGHRS, YFSETQ. V lost 7 bases and J 5 bases, leaving 21 bases between the germline ends. This CDR3 has 15 amino acids. This CDR3 reads CASVGAGGRGTEAFF. The CDR3 DNA follows: TGCGCCAGCGTTGGGGCGGGGGGCCGGGGAACTGAAGCTTTCTTT. The complete variable domain, with remaining parts taken from reference TRBV5-1 and TRBJ1-1, reads KAGVTQTPRYLIKTRGQQVTLSCSPISGHRSVSWYQQTPGQGLQFLFEYFSETQRNKGNFPGRFSGRQFSNSRSEMNVSTLELGDSALYLCASVGAGGRGTEAFFGQGTRLTVV.

The rearrangement links TRBV12-2 to TRBJ2-1; the table's D gene call, TRBD2, was not cross checked with the DNA. TRBV12-2 is termed a pseudogene. The CDR3 is 17 residues long. CDR3 loop: CASLSPCGGCSYNEQFF. The CDR3 DNA reads TGTGCAAGTCTCTCCCCCTGCGGGGGATGCTCCTACAATGAGCAGTTCTTC.

The chain uses TRBV6-5 and TRBJ2-5; 10 nucleotides line up with TRBD2. CDR1 and CDR2 (germline): MNHEY, SVGAGI. CDR3 length equals 12 residues. Unmatched junction bases numbered 2, after V lost 9 bases and J lost 4 bases. The CDR3 coding sequence is TGTGCCAGTCGGACTAGCGGAGAGACCCAGTACTTC. It encodes CASRTSGETQYF.

The J gene is TRBJ2-1, the V gene TRBV28; weak D call: TRBD1 (5 bases). The germline V gene encodes CDR1 MDHEN and CDR2 SYDVKM. V lost 7 bases and J lost 14, with 21 bases in between. The CDR3 has 13 residues. The CDR3 bases are TGTGCCAGCAACCGAGGTGGGCCGTCCAGGGAGTTCTTC. This gives the protein CASNRGGPSREFF. Filled out from reference TRBV28 and TRBJ2-1, the complete variable domain reads DVKVTQSSRYLVKRTGEKVFLECVQDMDHENMFWYRQDPGLGLRLIYFSYDVKMKEKGDIPEGYSVSREKKERFSLILESASTNQTSMYLCASNRGGPSREFFGPGTRLTVL.

This chain joins TRBV27 and TRBJ1-6; perhaps TRBD1 as D (5 bases). This CDR3 comprises 13 residues. V was trimmed by 11 bases and J by 9 bases, leaving 17 bases between them. Germline values: CDR1 MNHEY, CDR2 SMNVEV (reference sequence). The CDR3 region has the DNA TGTGCCGGGGCCCTTGTATCGGGTTCACCCCTCCACTTT. This sequence encodes CAGALVSGSPLHF.

The V call is TRBV10-2, the J call TRBJ2-3; the D gene is possibly TRBD1 (7 bases). The germline V gene encodes CDR1 WSHSY and CDR2 SAAADI. V lost 5 bases and J 1 base, leaving 10 bases between the germline ends. The CDR3 is 14 amino acids. The CDR3 nucleotides read TGCGCCAGCAGTCTCAGGGGGGGCACAGATACGCAGTATTTT. Translating it yields CASSLRGGTDTQYF.